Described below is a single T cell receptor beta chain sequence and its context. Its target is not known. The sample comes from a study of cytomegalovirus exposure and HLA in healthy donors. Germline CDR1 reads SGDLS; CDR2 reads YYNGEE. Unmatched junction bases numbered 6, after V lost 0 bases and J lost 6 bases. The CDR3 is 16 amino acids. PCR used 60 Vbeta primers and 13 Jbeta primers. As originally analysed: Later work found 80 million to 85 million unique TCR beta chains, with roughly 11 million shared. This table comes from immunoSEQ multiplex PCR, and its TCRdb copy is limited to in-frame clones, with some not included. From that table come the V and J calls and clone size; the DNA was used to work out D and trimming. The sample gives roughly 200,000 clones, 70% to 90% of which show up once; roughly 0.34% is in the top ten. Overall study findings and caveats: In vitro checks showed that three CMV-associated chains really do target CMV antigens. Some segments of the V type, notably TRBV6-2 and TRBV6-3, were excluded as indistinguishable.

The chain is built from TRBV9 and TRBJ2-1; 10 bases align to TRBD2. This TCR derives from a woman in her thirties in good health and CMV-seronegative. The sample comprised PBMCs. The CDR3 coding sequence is TGTGCCAGCAGCGTAGCGACCCTAGCGGGAGCCAATGAGCAGTTCTTC. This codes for CASSVATLAGANEQFF.